This T cell receptor beta chain was obtained from a study of response to subunit inactivated influenza vaccine. Germline trimming cut 8 bases from V and 0 bases from J; bases unmatched to any gene: 8. The CDR3 spans 15 residues. CDR1 and CDR2 from the germline V gene are KGHSH and LQKENI. At least ten counts were recorded for this clonotype. No antigen is known for it. Study results and caveats: The authors suggested that few new T cells are recruited per seasonal influenza vaccination.

TCRdb fed the RT-PCR reads into MiXCR, producing one record per CDR3 protein. This table has about 780,000 distinct CDR3 sequences, about a fifth appearing once. This material consisted of PBMCs from blood, taken approximately 5 days after vaccination. The TCR originated in a man between 50 and 59 years old who received an inactivated influenza vaccine. The V and J genes are TRBV18 and TRBJ1-1; TRBD1 agrees at 8 bases. This chain's CDR3 is CASSPGQGMNTEAFF. CDR3 bases: TGTGCCAGCAGTCCAGGACAGGGAATGAACACTGAAGCTTTCTTT. The entire variable domain, with the rest obtained from reference TRBV18 and TRBJ1-1, is as follows: NAGVMQNPRHLVRRRGQEARLRCSPMKGHSHVYWYRQLPEEGLKFMVYLQKENIIDESGMPKERFSAEFPKEGPSILRIQQVVRGDSAAYFCASSPGQGMNTEAFFGQGTRLTVV.